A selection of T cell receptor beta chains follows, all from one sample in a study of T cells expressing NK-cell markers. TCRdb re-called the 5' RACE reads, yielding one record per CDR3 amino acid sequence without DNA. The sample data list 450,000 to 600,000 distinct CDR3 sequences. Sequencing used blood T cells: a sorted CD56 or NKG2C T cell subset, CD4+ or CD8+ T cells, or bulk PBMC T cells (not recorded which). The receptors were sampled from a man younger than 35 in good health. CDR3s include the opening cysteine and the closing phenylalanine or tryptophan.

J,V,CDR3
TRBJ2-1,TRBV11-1,CASSPVGGEIPSYNEQFF
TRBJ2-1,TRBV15,CATSAGLAGYNEQFF
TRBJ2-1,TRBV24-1,CATSAAGLYNEQFF
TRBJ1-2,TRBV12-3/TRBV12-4,CASSLSSIANYGYTF
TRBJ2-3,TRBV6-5,CASSPMGAPDTQYF
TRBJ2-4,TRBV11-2,CASSTSPVQYF
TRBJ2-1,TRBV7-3,CASRKDRGPHNEQFF
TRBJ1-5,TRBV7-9,CASSIGRLGQPQHF
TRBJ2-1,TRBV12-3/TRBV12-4,CASSLRLLAGGNEQFF
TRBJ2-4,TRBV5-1,CASSWTSRGNLLKNIQYF
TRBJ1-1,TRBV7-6,CASSLAALNTEAFF
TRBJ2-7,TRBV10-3,CAISEPRAGQYF
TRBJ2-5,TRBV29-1,CSVEDRVGLAGGFVGTQYF
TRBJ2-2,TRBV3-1,CASSNGRTGELFF
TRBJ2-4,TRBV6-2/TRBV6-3,CASSPGTGNIQYF
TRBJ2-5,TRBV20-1,CSARDRVGETQYF
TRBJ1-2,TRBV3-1,CASSQPSTGAGVGYTF
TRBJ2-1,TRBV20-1,CSARELAGQYNEQFF
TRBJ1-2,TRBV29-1,CSVTGGGYGYTF
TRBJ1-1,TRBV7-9,CASSLGGGPWQAFF
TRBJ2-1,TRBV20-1,CSAAKGLASYNEQFF
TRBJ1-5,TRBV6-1,CASKGVGAGNQPQHF
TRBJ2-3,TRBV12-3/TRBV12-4,CASRLTRERDTQYF
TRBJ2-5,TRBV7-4,CASSFPYRGEETQYF
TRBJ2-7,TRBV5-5,CADAIGPDLLDEQYF
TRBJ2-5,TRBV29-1,CSVEFRLRETQYF
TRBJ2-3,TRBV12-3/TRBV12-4,CATSPGTPFRSDTQYF
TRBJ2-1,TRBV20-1,CSAWTGFGNEQFF
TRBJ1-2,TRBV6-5,CASSYSGHRLDGYTF
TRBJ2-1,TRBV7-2,CASSHRERYNEQFF
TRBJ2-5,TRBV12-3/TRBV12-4,CASSFRPDSRETQYF
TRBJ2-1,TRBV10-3,CASGRGNEQFF
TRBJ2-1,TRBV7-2,CASSAELARPYNEQFF
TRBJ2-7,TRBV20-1,CSGQGVGYEQYF
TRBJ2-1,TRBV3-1,CASSLLGTSGANNEQFF
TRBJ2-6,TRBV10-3,CAISESSLGSTGANVLTF
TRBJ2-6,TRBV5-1,CASSRGANVLTF
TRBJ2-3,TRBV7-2,CASSLYEGTQYF
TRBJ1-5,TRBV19,CASRPKDRVSGSNQPQHF
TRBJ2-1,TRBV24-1,CATSDWDRSMEQFF
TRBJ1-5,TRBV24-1,CATSGSGPDQPQHF
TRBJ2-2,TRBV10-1,CASSDGRDGTGELFF
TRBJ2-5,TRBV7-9,CASSRQSQETQYF
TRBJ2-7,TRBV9,CASSVRATLSTEQYF
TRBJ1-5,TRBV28,CASTSSLQPQHF